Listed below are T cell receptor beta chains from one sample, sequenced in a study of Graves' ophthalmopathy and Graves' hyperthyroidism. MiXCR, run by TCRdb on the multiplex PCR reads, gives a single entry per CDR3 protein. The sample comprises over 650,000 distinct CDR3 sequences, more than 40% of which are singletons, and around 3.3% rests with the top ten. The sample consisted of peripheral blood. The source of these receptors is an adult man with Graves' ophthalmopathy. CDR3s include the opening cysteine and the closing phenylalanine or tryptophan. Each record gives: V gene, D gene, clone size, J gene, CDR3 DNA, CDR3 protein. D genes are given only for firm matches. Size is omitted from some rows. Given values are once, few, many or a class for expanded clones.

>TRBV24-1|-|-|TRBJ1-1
TGTGCCACCAGTGACCCGGGACAAGGAAGACAAGCTTTCTTT
CATSDPGQGRQAFF
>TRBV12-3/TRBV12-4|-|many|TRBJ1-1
TGTGCCAGCAGATTCCAAGGGGTGATGAACACTGAAGCTTTCTTT
CASRFQGVMNTEAFF
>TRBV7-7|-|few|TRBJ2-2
TGTGCCAGCAGCCCCAGGGAAGGGGAGCTGTTTTTT
CASSPREGELFF
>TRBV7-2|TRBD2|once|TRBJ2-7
TGTGCCAGCAGCCAAGACGAAGGGACTAGCGGAAAACCCTACGAGCAGTACTTC
CASSQDEGTSGKPYEQYF
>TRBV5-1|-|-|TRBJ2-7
TGTGCCAGCAGTTACGAGGCAGGGGCGGACTACGAGCAGTACTTC
CASSYEAGADYEQYF
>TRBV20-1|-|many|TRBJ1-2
TGCAGTGCTCGGGAAGGGGATGGATATGGCTACACCTTC
CSAREGDGYGYTF
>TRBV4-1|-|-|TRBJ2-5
TGCGCCAGCAGCCTAAGACGGGGCGCACAAGAGACCCAGTACTTC
CASSLRRGAQETQYF
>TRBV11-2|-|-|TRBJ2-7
TGTGCCAGCAGCTCGGCAGGGACCATCTCCAACGAGCAGTACTTC
CASSSAGTISNEQYF
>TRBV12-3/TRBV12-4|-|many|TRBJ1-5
TGTGCCAGCCAATTTTCGGGTCAGCCCCAGCATTTT
CASQFSGQPQHF
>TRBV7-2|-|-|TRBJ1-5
TGTGCCAGCAGCCCGGGACACGCGCACAGGGAGCCCCAGCATTTT
CASSPGHAHREPQHF
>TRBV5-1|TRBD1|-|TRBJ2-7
TGCGCCAGCAGCTTGGGAGGGGGCGAATACGGCGAGCAGTACTTC
CASSLGGGEYGEQYF
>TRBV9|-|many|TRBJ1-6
TGTGCCAGCAGCGCCTCAGGGTCTGGAGATTCACCCCTCCACTTT
CASSASGSGDSPLHF
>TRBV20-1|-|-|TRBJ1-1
TGCAGTGCTCCCCAGAAGGGGACTGAAGCTTTCTTT
CSAPQKGTEAFF
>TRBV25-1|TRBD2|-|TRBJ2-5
TGTGCCAGCAGTGTCCGACTAGCGGGGAACCAAGAGACCCAGTACTTC
CASSVRLAGNQETQYF
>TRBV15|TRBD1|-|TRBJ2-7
TGTGCCACCAGCAGAGGGGGGTTGGGGGACAGGTCCTACGAGCAGTACTTC
CATSRGGLGDRSYEQYF
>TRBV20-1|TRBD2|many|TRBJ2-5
TGCAGTGCCACCCGACTAGCGGGAGTTGAGACCCAGTACTTC
CSATRLAGVETQYF
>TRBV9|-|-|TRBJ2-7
TGTGCCAGCAGCCAAGATCTCGGCGAGCAGTACTTC
CASSQDLGEQYF
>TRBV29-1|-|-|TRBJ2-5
TGCAGCGCCACCAGTACCCGGGAAGAGACCCAGTACTTC
CSATSTREETQYF
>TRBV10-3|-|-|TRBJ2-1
TGTGCCATCAGTGAGTCGGAACTAAGCAATGAGCAGTTCTTC
CAISESELSNEQFF
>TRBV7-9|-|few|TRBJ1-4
TGTGCCAGCAGCCAGGCTCTGGGGGGACTTTTTGAAAAACTGTTTTTT
CASSQALGGLFEKLFF
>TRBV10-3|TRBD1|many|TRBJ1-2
TGTGCCAGCAGTGAGGAACAGGGGGCCATCTATGGCTACACCTTC
CASSEEQGAIYGYTF
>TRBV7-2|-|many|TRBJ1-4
TGTGCCAGCAGCTTAGGGCAGGGTTCAGATAAACTGTTTTTT
CASSLGQGSDKLFF
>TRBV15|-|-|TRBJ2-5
TGTGCCACCAGCAGAGATCGGGCCACGGAGACCCAGTACTTC
CATSRDRATETQYF
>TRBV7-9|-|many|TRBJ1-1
TGTGCCAGCCGGGGCGGACAGATGAACACTGAAGCTTTCTTT
CASRGGQMNTEAFF
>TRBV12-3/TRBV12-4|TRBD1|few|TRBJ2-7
TGTGCCAGCAGTTACACGGGGGACAGGGGCCGCTCCTACGAGCAGTACTTC
CASSYTGDRGRSYEQYF
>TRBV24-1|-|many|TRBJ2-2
TGTGCCACCAGTGGACAGGTAGAGTCCGGGGAGCTGTTTTTT
CATSGQVESGELFF
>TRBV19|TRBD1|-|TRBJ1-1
TGTGCCAGCCGGGACAGGGGAGGCATGAACACTGAAGCTTTCTTT
CASRDRGGMNTEAFF
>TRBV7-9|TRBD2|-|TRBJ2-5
TGTGCCAGCTCACGGCCGGGACTAGGGTTGGAGACCCAGTACTTC
CASSRPGLGLETQYF